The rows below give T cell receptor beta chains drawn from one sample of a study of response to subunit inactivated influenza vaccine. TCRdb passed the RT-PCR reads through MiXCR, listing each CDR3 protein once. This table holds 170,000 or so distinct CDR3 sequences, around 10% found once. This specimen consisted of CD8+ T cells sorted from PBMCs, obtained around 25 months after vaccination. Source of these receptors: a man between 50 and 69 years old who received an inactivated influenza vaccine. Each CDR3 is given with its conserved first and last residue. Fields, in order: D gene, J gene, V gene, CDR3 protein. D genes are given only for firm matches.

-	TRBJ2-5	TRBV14	CASSQEIDRYQETQYF
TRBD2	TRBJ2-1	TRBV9	CASSAGTKNEQFF
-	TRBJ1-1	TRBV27	CASSLSIWANTEAFF
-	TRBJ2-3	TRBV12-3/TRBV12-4	CASSSADSPDTQYF
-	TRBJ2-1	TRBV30	CAWSVHLANQDKVF
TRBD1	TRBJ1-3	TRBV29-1	CSVRTLGTGMGNTIYF
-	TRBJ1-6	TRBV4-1	CASTTNPDRIPLHF
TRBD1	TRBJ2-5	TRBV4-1	CASSPVQGAIRETQYF
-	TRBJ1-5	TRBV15	CATSSGGGNQPQHF
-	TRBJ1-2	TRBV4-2	CASSQDLTETYGYTF
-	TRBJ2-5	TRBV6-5	CASSYLEGQTQYF
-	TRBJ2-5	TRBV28	CASSPRVVETQYF
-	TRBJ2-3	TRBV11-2	CASSLEAREFTDTQYF
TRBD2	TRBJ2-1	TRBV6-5	CASSYKTSGRIEQFF
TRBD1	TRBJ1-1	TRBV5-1	CASSNRGEGTEAFF
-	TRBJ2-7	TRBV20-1	CSALSRLSLYYEQYF
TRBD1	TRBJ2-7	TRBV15	CATSPEGGPYEQYF
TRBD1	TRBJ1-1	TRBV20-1	CSASPKNRDRWRDTEAFF
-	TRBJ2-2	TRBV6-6	CASSYPGPGELFF